This T cell receptor (beta chain) was found in a study of CD8 T cells in ankylosing spondylitis. This CDR3 has 16 residues. Trimming removed 6 bases at V and 5 bases at J, with 22 bases between. Study-level points and caveats: CD8+ cells made up the disease-linked clones, which were relatively rare in peripheral blood. Some motif variants had been reported before (in reactive arthritis synovial fluid and blood).

This clonotype has a count of ten or more. Its antigen is unknown. For TCR beta, libraries came from quantitative 5'-RACE with molecular barcodes. TCRdb called the 5' RACE reads again in MiXCR, with one record for every CDR3 protein. This table has about 92,000 distinct CDR3 sequences, about 9% appearing once. The rearrangement uses TRBV12-3 or TRBV12-4 and TRBJ1-1; D is uncertain. Sequencing was performed on blood, either unsorted or a sorted T cell fraction (not recorded which). This TCR came from a male donor with ankylosing spondylitis or in good health (not recorded which). CDR3 in amino acids: CASSPNPTRKGTEAFF. DNA for the CDR3: TGTGCCAGCAGCCCGAACCCAACACGGAAAGGGACTGAAGCTTTCTTT.